This section outlines one T cell receptor (beta chain) sequence together with its context. What it recognizes is unknown. Germline values: CDR1 KGHSH, CDR2 LQKENI. V was trimmed by 2 bases and J by 3 bases, leaving 11 bases between them. This CDR3 comprises 14 residues. This sample was included in a study of shared clonotypes between healthy human individuals. Study results and limitations: The donor pool, a small one, limited the genetic and exposure-history diversity represented. About 5% was the fraction of naive CD4 clonotypes found shared across several donors.

There were only Caucasian adults among the donors, and all lived in Nashville, Tennessee. Method: immunoSEQ multiplex PCR; TCRdb's copy keeps in-frame clones and lacks some. The sample contains roughly 2.5 million clones, approximately 94% of which appear only once. Input material: naive CD4+ T cells sorted from blood. Subset meaning: CD45RA+ positively selected. The source is a man between 18 and 29 years old in good health. This sequence joins TRBV18 and TRBJ2-7, with D possibly being TRBD2 (5 bases). The CDR3 loop reads CASSPGPGFYEQYF. The CDR3, as DNA: TGTGCCAGCTCACCAGGTCCGGGGTTCTACGAGCAGTACTTC. The entire variable domain, with the rest obtained from reference TRBV18 and TRBJ2-7, is as follows: NAGVMQNPRHLVRRRGQEARLRCSPMKGHSHVYWYRQLPEEGLKFMVYLQKENIIDESGMPKERFSAEFPKEGPSILRIQQVVRGDSAAYFCASSPGPGFYEQYFGPGTRLTVT.